A few counts support the clone carrying this T cell receptor beta chain. Its antigen remains unknown. This CDR3 has 15 residues. Germline CDR1 SGHDN, CDR2 FVKESK. V lost 1 base, J lost 0 bases, and 7 bases lay in between. The data were obtained in a study of early T cells in non-severe SARS-CoV-2 infection. In the study overall: Sequencing input comprised bulk RNA from unsorted whole blood; chain pairing was not available.

Individually, cDNA molecules had unique molecular identifiers attached to them. Each CDR3 protein is one row after TCRdb ran MiXCR on the 5' RACE reads. This sample carries approximately 97,000 distinct CDR3 sequences, 11% of them seen once, and the ten largest clones take roughly 4.5%. Study-level results: Comparison of clonotypes with VDJdb favored anti-spike CD8 responses while missing private and CD4 specificities.

The clonotype originates from an adult who was a healthcare worker with PCR-confirmed SARS-CoV-2 infection or an uninfected control (not recorded which). The chain joins TRBV14 to TRBJ2-1; D not certain. This sample comprised whole blood, obtained at baseline. The CDR3 loop is CASSQALLSYNEQFF. For the CDR3, the DNA is TGTGCCAGCAGCCAAGCCCTCCTCTCCTACAATGAGCAGTTCTTC.